These 29 T cell receptor beta chains were sequenced from one sample in a study of massively parallel sequencing of T cell beta chains. One entry per CDR3 protein results from TCRdb running MiXCR on the 5' RACE reads. The sample records 3,500 to 5,000 distinct CDR3 sequences, around 40% being singletons. Material for sequencing was commercial RNA from peripheral blood pooled from many donors. The receptor set was obtained from a pool of human donors in good health; the sample was commercial RNA pooled from many donors.

This clonotype was observed a few times. The V call is TRBV20-1, the J call TRBJ2-2; the D gene is possibly TRBD1 (6 bases). The CDR3 has 13 residues. The ends were cut back, 3 bases at V and 5 bases at J, with 10 bases in the middle. Looked up from germline, CDR1 is DFQATT and CDR2 is SNEGSKA (reference sequence). The CDR3 spells CSASTGNTGELFF. The CDR3 DNA follows: TGCAGTGCTAGTACAGGGAATACCGGGGAGCTGTTTTTT.

The V and J genes are TRBV4-1 and TRBJ2-7; 8 bases map to TRBD2. The ends lost 3 bases at V and 4 bases at J; junction bases unmatched: 5. The CDR3 spans 14 residues. Looked up from germline, CDR1 is MGHRA and CDR2 is YSYEKL. The CDR3 loop is CASSQGLGSYEQYF. The CDR3 nucleotides read TGCGCCAGCAGCCAGGGACTAGGGTCTTACGAGCAGTACTTC.

Written as DNA, the CDR3 is TGTGCCAGCAGTTACTCATCGACAGCCACCCCTTACGAGCAGTACTTC. Translating gives CASSYSSTATPYEQYF. The V and J genes are TRBV6-2 or TRBV6-3 and TRBJ2-7; D perhaps matches TRBD1 (5 bases). CDR3 size: 16 residues. V shed 0 bases and J shed 4 bases, with 16 bases lying between them. Germline assignment: CDR1 MNHEY and CDR2 SVGEGT.

J is TRBJ2-2 and V is TRBV5-4; D gene ambiguous. The CDR3 runs to 13 residues. Looked up from germline, CDR1 is SGHNT and CDR2 is YYREEE (reference sequence). Trimming pared 0 bases from V and 7 bases from J, leaving 7 bases between. The CDR3 protein is CASSLAVVGELFF. CDR3 DNA sequence: TGTGCCAGCAGCTTGGCAGTGGTCGGGGAGCTGTTTTTT.

The chain is built from TRBV29-1 and TRBJ2-1; 7 bases are a match to TRBD1. Looked up from germline, CDR1 is SQVTM and CDR2 is ANQGSEA. CDR3 length: 15 amino acids. V dropped 1 base and J dropped 4; count of bases not matched to a gene: 7. The DNA for the CDR3 is TGCAGCGTTGAAGTATGGGACAGCAAATACAATGAGCAGTTCTTC. This codes for CSVEVWDSKYNEQFF.

This clonotype was seen more than once but under ten times. The V call is TRBV20-1, the J call TRBJ1-1; D ambiguous. The germline CDR1 and CDR2 sequences are DFQATT and SNEGSKA (reference sequence). V lost 3 bases and J lost 4, with 9 bases in between. CDR3 size: 12 residues. The CDR3 sequence is CSASSRGTEAFF. CDR3 nucleotide sequence: TGCAGTGCTAGTTCGCGAGGCACTGAAGCTTTCTTT.

The chain employs TRBV20-1 and TRBJ2-7; 12 bases are shared with TRBD2. The CDR3 totals 13 residues. CDR1 is DFQATT, CDR2 SNEGSKA, per germline (reference sequence). V lost 5 bases to trimming and J lost 6 bases; unmatched junction nucleotides: 5. CDR3 coding DNA: TGCAGTGCTGTGACTAGCGGGGGTCGCGAGCAGTACTTC. Protein: CSAVTSGGREQYF.

This chain joins TRBV4-1 and TRBJ2-7; D is uncertain. V lost 2 bases and J lost 4, with 9 bases in between. Germline assignment: CDR1 MGHRA and CDR2 YSYEKL. The CDR3 runs 13 residues. CDR3 loop: CASSQLRKYEQYF. Here the CDR3 DNA reads TGCGCCAGCAGCCAACTTCGGAAATACGAGCAGTACTTC.

This clonotype showed up just a few times. The chain carries TRBV2 and TRBJ2-3, with D possibly being TRBD1 (5 bases). Between the trimmed V and J ends, which lost 2 bases and 3 bases, there was a span of 12 bases. The CDR3 covers 15 residues. Germline assignment: CDR1 SNHLY and CDR2 FYNNEI. DNA for the CDR3: TGTGCCAGCAGTGAACAGGGCCTGGGGACAGATACGCAGTATTTT. Amino acids: CASSEQGLGTDTQYF.

This chain connects TRBV10-3 to TRBJ1-5; D possibly corresponds to TRBD1 (5 bases). The germline V and J ends were trimmed by 2 bases and 5 bases, with 10 bases remaining between them. Germline loops: CDR1 ENHRY, CDR2 SYGVKD. The CDR3 runs 14 residues. Here the CDR3 DNA reads TGTGCCATCAGTGAGGACTCAGGGCATCAGCCCCAGCATTTT. Its protein product is CAISEDSGHQPQHF.

This chain connects TRBV3-1 to TRBJ2-5, with 8 bases identical to TRBD2. The CDR3 has 13 residues. The germline V gene has CDR1 LGHDT and CDR2 YNNKEL (reference sequence). V was clipped by 8 bases and J by 7 bases; unmatched bases: 9. DNA of the CDR3: TGTGCCAGCCGCCGAAGCGGGGGAGGGACCCAGTACTTC. Its translation is CASRRSGGGTQYF.

CDR3 DNA sequence: TGCAGTGCTAGGGCGGGTAGCTCCTACGAGCAGTACTTC. This gives the protein CSARAGSSYEQYF. V usage is TRBV20-1 and J usage is TRBJ2-7; perhaps TRBD2 as D (5 bases). V was clipped by 3 bases and J by 0 bases, with 9 bases between them. This CDR3 region has 13 residues. From germline, CDR1 is DFQATT and CDR2 SNEGSKA (reference sequence).

The chain links TRBV10-3 to TRBJ1-5; tentatively, D is TRBD1 (6 bases). The V end was cut by 7 bases, the J end by 5 bases, with 15 bases between. This CDR3 has 14 amino acids. The germline CDR1 and CDR2 sequences are ENHRY and SYGVKD. DNA for the CDR3: TGTGCCATCACCCCGGGACATCAATATCAGCCCCAGCATTTT. Its protein is CAITPGHQYQPQHF.

This clonotype turned up a few times. The rearrangement uses TRBV5-1 and TRBJ2-7; maybe TRBD1 (6 bases). Deletions cut 6 bases from V and 1 base from J, with 11 bases between. This CDR3 region has 13 residues. Germline CDR1 and CDR2: SGHRS and YFSETQ. The CDR3 loop is CASTPTGSYEQYF. The CDR3 DNA is TGCGCCAGCACCCCGACAGGATCCTACGAGCAGTACTTC.

This clonotype came up a few times. This chain connects TRBV20-1 to TRBJ2-4, with TRBD1 matching 11 bases. V was clipped by 0 bases and J by 3 bases; unmatched bases: 1. This CDR3 region has 15 residues. Per the germline V gene, CDR1 is DFQATT and CDR2 is SNEGSKA (reference sequence). Written as DNA, the CDR3 is TGCAGTGCTAGAGATGGGACAGGGGGCAAAAACATTCAGTACTTC. It codes for CSARDGTGGKNIQYF.

The chain joins TRBV6-2 or TRBV6-3 to TRBJ1-1; D may be TRBD1 (5 bases). From germline, CDR1 is MNHEY and CDR2 SVGEGT. The CDR3 totals 14 residues. V was pared by 2 bases and J by 2 bases, with 9 bases between. CDR3 in amino acids: CASSYPGRNTEAFF. The DNA for the CDR3 is TGTGCCAGCAGTTACCCGGGACGAAACACTGAAGCTTTCTTT.

As for this clonotype: At one end the junction does not follow the germline gene, possibly because of a read error. This chain joins TRBV29-1 and TRBJ2-2; D is perhaps TRBD1 (6 bases). CDR1 SQVTM and CDR2 ANQGSEA come from the germline V gene. CDR3 size: 13 residues. The DNA of the CDR3 is TGCAGCGTTTGGGACATGAACACCGGGGAGCGGTTTTTT. Translating gives CSVWDMNTGERFF.

This clonotype was detected only a few times. This chain links TRBV20-1 with TRBJ1-2; 7 nucleotides line up with TRBD1. The CDR3 is 13 amino acids. Per germline, CDR1 DFQATT and CDR2 SNEGSKA (reference sequence). Trimming took 3 bases from V and 7 from J; bases not matched to a gene: 8. CDR3 nucleotide sequence: TGCAGTGCTAGGCAGGGGGAGAAGGGTGGCTACACCTTC. Residues: CSARQGEKGGYTF.

A single count supports this clonotype. V is TRBV18 and J is TRBJ1-1, with D unresolved. V lost 4 bases and J 3 bases, leaving 6 bases between the germline ends. CDR3 length equals 12 residues. Looked up from germline, CDR1 is KGHSH and CDR2 is LQKENI. CDR3 nucleotides: TGTGCCAGCTCACTTGTGGACACTGAAGCTTTCTTT. Its translation: CASSLVDTEAFF.

The V gene is TRBV6-2 or TRBV6-3, the J gene TRBJ2-5; maybe TRBD2 (6 bases). Trimming pared 6 bases from V and 5 bases from J, leaving 7 bases between. CDR3 length: 11 amino acids. Germline CDR1 is MNHEY and CDR2 is SVGEGT. CDR3 DNA: TGTGCCAGCAGAAGCGGGGAGACCCAGTACTTC. Translating it yields CASRSGETQYF.

The chain employs TRBV4-3 and TRBJ2-7, with 7 nucleotides matching TRBD1. The V gene end was trimmed by 3 bases and the J gene end by 3 bases; junction bases not matched to a gene: 5. Per the germline V gene, CDR1 is LGHNA and CDR2 is YSLEER. There are 14 residues in the CDR3. The CDR3 sequence: CASSHDDRVYEQYF. CDR3 DNA sequence: TGCGCCAGCAGCCATGATGACAGGGTCTACGAGCAGTACTTC.

This clonotype was recorded only once. The chain couples TRBV4-2 to TRBJ2-7, with 9 bases identical to TRBD1. This CDR3 spans 13 amino acids. The germline V gene encodes CDR1 LGHNA and CDR2 YNFKEQ. The V and J ends lost 4 bases and 4 bases, in that order; junction bases with no gene match: 2. DNA of the CDR3: TGTGCCAGCAGCCGGGACAGGGAGTACGAGCAGTACTTC. It is translated as CASSRDREYEQYF.

The chain has TRBV20-1 and TRBJ2-2, with TRBD2 matching over 7 bases. V trimming: 1 base; J trimming: 1 base; junction bases outside the gene matches: 0. Germline CDR1 and CDR2: DFQATT and SNEGSKA (reference sequence). The CDR3 totals 14 residues. The CDR3 region has the DNA TGCAGTGCTAGAGCGGGAGGGAACACCGGGGAGCTGTTTTTT. Amino acid sequence: CSARAGGNTGELFF.

This clonotype showed up just a few times. The V and J genes are TRBV20-1 and TRBJ2-2, with D uncertain. Germline CDR1 and CDR2: DFQATT and SNEGSKA (reference sequence). This CDR3 spans 13 amino acids. V gave up 3 bases and J gave up 3 bases, with 8 bases separating them. CDR3 bases: TGCAGTGCTAGCGGTCCCTACACCGGGGAGCTGTTTTTT. Its protein product is CSASGPYTGELFF.

The chain joins TRBV14 to TRBJ2-2; 7 nucleotides agree with TRBD2. There are 15 residues in the CDR3. V gave up 4 bases and J gave up 7 bases; unmatched junction bases: 9. Germline lookup yields CDR1 SGHDN and CDR2 FVKESK. The CDR3 here is CASSPGAGFRGELFF. CDR3 nucleotide sequence: TGTGCCAGCAGCCCGGGAGCGGGATTCCGCGGGGAGCTGTTTTTT.

This clonotype has a handful of counts. V is TRBV20-1 and J is TRBJ2-7; 8 bases are shared with TRBD1. J gave up 2 bases and V 4 bases, and 4 bases lay outside the gene matches. CDR3 size: 13 residues. Germline CDR1 reads DFQATT; CDR2 reads SNEGSKA (reference sequence). The CDR3 nucleotides read TGCAGTGCTACCACAGGGGGGCCCTACGAGCAGTACTTC. Translating it yields CSATTGGPYEQYF.

This chain uses TRBV20-1 with TRBJ2-1; a possible D gene is TRBD2 (6 bases). This CDR3 contains 13 residues. CDR1 is DFQATT and CDR2 is SNEGSKA in the germline V gene (reference sequence). V was trimmed by 6 bases and J by 0 bases, leaving 9 bases between them. The CDR3 spells CSARGISYNEQFF. In DNA, the CDR3 is TGCAGTGCCCGCGGGATCTCCTACAATGAGCAGTTCTTC.

This clonotype was observed a handful of times. CDR3: CASSLADRGLAFF. In nucleotides, the CDR3 is TGTGCCAGCAGCTTGGCCGACAGGGGGCTGGCTTTCTTT. This chain connects TRBV5-4 to TRBJ1-1, with 10 bases lining up with TRBD1. The trim removed 0 bases at V and 11 bases at J, leaving 4 bases unmatched. Germline V gene data show CDR1 as SGHNT and CDR2 as YYREEE (reference sequence). The CDR3 has 13 residues. Full variable domain (rest looked up from reference TRBV5-4 and TRBJ1-1): ETGVTQSPTHLIKTRGQQVTLRCSSQSGHNTVSWYQQALGQGPQFIFQYYREEENGRGNFPPRFSGLQFPNYSSELNVNALELDDSALYLCASSLADRGLAFFGQGTRLTVV.

This clonotype was recorded a few times. This rearrangement joins TRBV19 to TRBJ1-5; D gene unclear. V lost 5 bases, J lost 7 bases, and 15 bases lay in between. Germline V CDR1 and CDR2: LNHDA, SQIVND (reference sequence). There are 14 residues in the CDR3. CDR3 protein: CASSHDPRNQPQHF. The CDR3 nucleotides are TGTGCCAGTAGTCATGACCCCAGGAACCAGCCCCAGCATTTT. Drawing the rest from reference TRBV19 and TRBJ1-5, the complete variable domain is DGGITQSPKYLFRKEGQNVTLSCEQNLNHDAMYWYRQDPGQGLRLIYYSQIVNDFQKGDIAEGYSVSREKKESFPLTVTSAQKNPTAFYLCASSHDPRNQPQHFGDGTRLSIL.